This T cell receptor (beta chain) was sequenced during a study of memory CD4+ T cells and cytomegalovirus serostatus. Overall study context: This sample comes from healthy Belgian adults, about nine CMV seropositive, approximately 24 seronegative.

Findings of the study overall: Each of approximately 61 CMV-associated TCRbeta sequences occurred in one to five individuals.

On this clone: What it recognizes is unknown.

Original processing methods: After removing out-of-frame reads, around 2,000,000 distinct TCRbeta sequences remained. Only in-frame clones appear in the TCRdb table, and some are missing; sequencing was by immunoSEQ multiplex PCR. V, J and clone size reflect that table, while D and trimming were determined from the DNA. The data contain 25,000 to 30,000 clones, about 79% of them seen just once; the ten biggest clones take up about 1%. This CDR3 has 16 amino acids. Germline loops: CDR1 MDHEN, CDR2 SYDVKM. The trim removed 6 bases at V and 0 bases at J, leaving 7 bases unmatched. The sort gate was single viable CD3+CD4+CD8-CD45RO+ cells for memory CD4+ T cells. Donors' CMV status reflects serum IgG against pp150, pp28, p38, p52.

Sequenced: memory CD4+ T cells from blood. The TCR was taken from an adult in good health and CMV-seronegative. This chain links TRBV28 with TRBJ1-4, with TRBD1 matching 7 bases. Written as DNA, the CDR3 is TGTGCCAGCAGCCCGACAGGGCATGCAACTAATGAAAAACTGTTTTTT. It specifies CASSPTGHATNEKLFF.